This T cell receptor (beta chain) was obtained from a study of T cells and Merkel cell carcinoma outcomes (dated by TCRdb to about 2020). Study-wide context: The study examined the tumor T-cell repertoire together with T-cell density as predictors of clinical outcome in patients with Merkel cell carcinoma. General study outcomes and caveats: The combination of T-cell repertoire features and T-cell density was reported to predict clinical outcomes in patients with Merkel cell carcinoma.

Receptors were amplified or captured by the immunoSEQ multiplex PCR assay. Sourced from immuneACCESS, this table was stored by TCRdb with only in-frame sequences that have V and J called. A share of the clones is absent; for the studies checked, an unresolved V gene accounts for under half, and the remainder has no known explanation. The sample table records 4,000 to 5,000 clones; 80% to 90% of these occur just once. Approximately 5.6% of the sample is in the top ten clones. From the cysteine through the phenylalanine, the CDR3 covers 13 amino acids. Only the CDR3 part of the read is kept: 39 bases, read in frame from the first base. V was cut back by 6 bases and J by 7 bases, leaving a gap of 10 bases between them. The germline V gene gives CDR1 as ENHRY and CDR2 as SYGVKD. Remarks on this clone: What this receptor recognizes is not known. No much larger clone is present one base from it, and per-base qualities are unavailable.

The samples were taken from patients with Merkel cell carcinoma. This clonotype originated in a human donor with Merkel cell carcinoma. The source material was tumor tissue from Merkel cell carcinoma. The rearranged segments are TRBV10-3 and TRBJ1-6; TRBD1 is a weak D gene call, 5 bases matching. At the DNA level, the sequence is TGTGCCATCAGGGACTCAGGGAATTCACCCCTCCACTTT. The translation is CAIRDSGNSPLHF.